Below, 7 T cell receptor beta chains from the same sample are listed, as sequenced in a study of shared clonotypes between healthy human individuals. Clones were sequenced by immunoSEQ multiplex PCR, and TCRdb holds only the in-frame ones, with some missing. Among about a million clones listed, roughly 80% were seen once. Input material: memory CD4+ T cells from PBMCs. Subset defined: CD45RA-negative fraction. Receptor source: a man aged 18 to 30 in good health. Some clones in this sample may be carry-over from other donors' samples.

The chain links TRBV7-9 to TRBJ1-1; D might be TRBD1 (5 bases). Trimming removed 5 bases at V and 10 bases at J, with 17 bases between. This CDR3 comprises 13 residues. The germline V gene encodes CDR1 SEHNR and CDR2 FQNEAQ (reference sequence). The CDR3: CASSPISGSGAFF. CDR3 bases: TGTGCCAGCAGCCCTATATCAGGGAGTGGAGCTTTCTTT.

This clone was found once. The chain couples TRBV2 to TRBJ2-6, with D possibly matching TRBD1 (6 bases). Between the trimmed V and J ends, which lost 6 bases and 4 bases, there was a span of 13 bases. The germline V gene has CDR1 SNHLY and CDR2 FYNNEI. The CDR3 is 15 amino acids. The CDR3 nucleotides are TGTGCCAGCAGGGTCAGGGGAACCGGGGCCAACGTCCTGACTTTC. Its protein is CASRVRGTGANVLTF.

The genes are TRBV28 and TRBJ2-7, with 8 nucleotides matching TRBD1. The CDR3 contains 14 residues. The junction had 7 bases not matched to a gene; V was cut back by 7 bases and J by 2 bases. CDR1 MDHEN and CDR2 SYDVKM come from the germline V gene. The CDR3 sequence: CASKPGQAAYEQYF. As DNA, the CDR3 is TGTGCCAGCAAGCCGGGACAGGCGGCCTACGAGCAGTACTTC.

The chain joins TRBV5-1 to TRBJ2-6; D gene ambiguous. CDR3 length: 14 amino acids. CDR1 is SGHRS, CDR2 YFSETQ, per germline. Trimming shortened V by 4 bases and J by 2 bases, and 7 bases separated the two germline ends. The chain's CDR3 is CASSLNPGANVLTF. Written as DNA, the CDR3 is TGCGCCAGCAGCCTCAACCCTGGGGCCAACGTCCTGACTTTC.

This rearrangement joins TRBV4-2 to TRBJ1-2; a weak D match, TRBD1 (5 bases). CDR1 and CDR2 from the germline V gene are LGHNA and YNFKEQ. This CDR3 is 15 amino acids long. V lost 0 bases and J lost 6, with 14 bases in between. DNA of the CDR3: TGTGCCAGCAGCCAAGAACGTGGGGGGGAAAATGGCTACACCTTC. It translates to CASSQERGGENGYTF.

This clone was picked up a small number of times. The chain uses TRBV28 and TRBJ1-5; D is possibly TRBD1 (5 bases). The V gene lost 2 bases and the J gene lost 2 bases, with 13 bases spanning the gap. CDR3 length: 16 residues. Germline CDR1 reads MDHEN; CDR2 reads SYDVKM. CDR3 loop: CASSLNLRGGNQPQHF. CDR3 nucleotide sequence: TGTGCCAGCAGTTTAAATCTTCGGGGGGGCAATCAGCCCCAGCATTTT.

This clone was seen once. The chain has TRBV5-6 and TRBJ2-7; no reliable D call. The V gene's germline CDR1 is SGHDT and CDR2 YYEEEE. The CDR3 is 12 amino acids. V dropped 0 bases and J dropped 6 bases, with 7 bases sitting between them. The CDR3 region has the DNA TGTGCCAGCAGCTTGGCGACGGCCGAGCAGTACTTC. Protein: CASSLATAEQYF.